The present TCR beta chain was sequenced within a study of blood T cell repertoires in COVID-19. About the research overall: The United States, Italy and Spain provided the acute and convalescent COVID-19 samples. Sources were T cells, B-cell-depleted T cells, or PBMCs; the material itself was cDNA or gDNA.

Per the original methods: Nucleated cell counts were estimated from reference gene primer amplification. The repertoire was sequenced with immunoSEQ multiplex PCR; TCRdb's copy has only in-frame clones and lacks some. For V, J and clone size, that table is used; D and trimming come from the DNA. The data contain nearly 110,000 clones, approximately 88% of them singletons. The length of the CDR3 is 12 residues. Germline assignment: CDR1 LGHDT and CDR2 YNNKEL (reference sequence). The V segment lost 1 base and the J segment 11 bases; nucleotides outside the gene matches: 4. Sequencing was performed on peripheral blood. The V and J genes are TRBV3-1 (or the pseudogene TRBV3-2) and TRBJ1-1; 7 bases line up with TRBD1. The receptor was isolated from a middle-aged man with active or convalescent COVID-19. CDR3 in amino acids: CASSQGGQQAFF. The CDR3 DNA reads as TGTGCCAGCAGCCAAGGGGGACAGCAGGCTTTCTTT.